The 5 T cell receptor beta chains in this list originate from one sample, sequenced in a study of T cell responses to AZD1222 COVID-19 vaccine. Repertoires were generated with immunoSEQ multiplex PCR, while TCRdb's copy carries only in-frame clones and drops some. This sample has more than 65,000 clones, with over 75% found just once. Sequencing used peripheral blood, obtained 28 days after the second AZD1222 dose. These receptors were taken from an adult who received the AZD1222 COVID-19 vaccine.

Only one count was recorded for this clone. DNA of the CDR3: TGTGCCAGTAGTGCCGCGACAGGGCCCGCCAATCAGCCCCAGCATTTT. Translating gives CASSAATGPANQPQHF. This rearrangement joins TRBV19 to TRBJ1-5; 7 bases are a match to TRBD1. Germline V gives CDR1 LNHDA, CDR2 SQIVND (reference sequence). V lost 5 bases, J lost 3 bases, and 10 bases stayed unmatched. The length of the CDR3 is 16 residues.

This clone was picked up a small number of times. The genes are TRBV28 and TRBJ1-2; the D gene is possibly TRBD1 (5 bases). The V and J ends lost 5 bases and 5 bases respectively, with 36 bases between them. Germline lookup yields CDR1 MDHEN and CDR2 SYDVKM. This CDR3 is 21 amino acids long. The CDR3 protein is CASSLDMVGRGTSLRWYGYTF. CDR3 coding DNA: TGTGCCAGCAGTCTGGATATGGTTGGCCGGGGGACTTCCCTGAGGTGGTATGGCTACACCTTC.

For the CDR3, the DNA is TGTGCCAGCCGGGAGGTGGGACATAACTATGGCTACACCTTC. Its translation: CASREVGHNYGYTF. This chain links TRBV28 with TRBJ1-2, with D perhaps TRBD1 (6 bases). The germline V gene encodes CDR1 MDHEN and CDR2 SYDVKM. The V and J ends lost 8 bases and 1 base respectively, with 14 bases between them. There are 14 residues in the CDR3.

This clone was counted at least ten times. V and J are TRBV6-5 and TRBJ2-2; D unresolved. Germline V CDR1 and CDR2: MNHEY, SVGAGI. Trimming took off 2 bases at V and 1 base at J, with 5 bases between the two ends. This CDR3 has 14 residues. The CDR3 sequence is CASSYAQNTGELFF. For the CDR3, the DNA is TGTGCCAGCAGTTACGCCCAGAACACCGGGGAGCTGTTTTTT.

The chain recombines TRBV29-1 with TRBJ2-2; TRBD1 agrees at 8 bases. Germline V gene lookup returns CDR1 SQVTM and CDR2 ANQGSEA. Unmatched junction bases numbered 10, after V lost 7 bases and J lost 6 bases. The length of the CDR3 is 14 residues. CDR3 DNA: TGCAGCGCCCGACAGGGGCAGGGTGCCGGGGAGCTGTTTTTT. This sequence encodes CSARQGQGAGELFF.